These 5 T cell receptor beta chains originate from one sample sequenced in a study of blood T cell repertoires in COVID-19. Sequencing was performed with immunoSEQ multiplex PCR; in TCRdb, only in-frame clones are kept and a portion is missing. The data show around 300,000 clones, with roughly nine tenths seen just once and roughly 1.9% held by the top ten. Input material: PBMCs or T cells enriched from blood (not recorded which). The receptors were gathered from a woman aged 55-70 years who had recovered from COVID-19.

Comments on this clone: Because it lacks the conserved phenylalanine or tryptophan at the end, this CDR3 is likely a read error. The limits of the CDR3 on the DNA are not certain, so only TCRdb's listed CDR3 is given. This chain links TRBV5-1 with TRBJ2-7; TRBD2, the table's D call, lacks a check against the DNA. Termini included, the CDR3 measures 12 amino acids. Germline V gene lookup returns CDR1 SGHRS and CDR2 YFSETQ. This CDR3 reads CASSGPLVPPAG.

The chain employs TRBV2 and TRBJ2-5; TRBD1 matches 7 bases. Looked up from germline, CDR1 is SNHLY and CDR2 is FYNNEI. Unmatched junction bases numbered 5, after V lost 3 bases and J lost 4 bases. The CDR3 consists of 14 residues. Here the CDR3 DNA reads TGTGCCAGCAGTGACGCGACAGGGATAGAGACCCAGTACTTC. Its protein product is CASSDATGIETQYF.

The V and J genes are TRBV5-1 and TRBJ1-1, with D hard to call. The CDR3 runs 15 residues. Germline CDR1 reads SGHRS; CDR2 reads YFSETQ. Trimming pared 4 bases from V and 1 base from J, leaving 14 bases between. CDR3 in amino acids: CASSNGLPPNTEAFF. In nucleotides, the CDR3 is TGCGCCAGCAGCAACGGACTGCCTCCGAACACTGAAGCTTTCTTT.

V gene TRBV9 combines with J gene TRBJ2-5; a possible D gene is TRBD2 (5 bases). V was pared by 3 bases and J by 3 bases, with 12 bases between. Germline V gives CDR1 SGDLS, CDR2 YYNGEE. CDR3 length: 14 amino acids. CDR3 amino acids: CASSESGNKETQYF. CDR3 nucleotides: TGTGCCAGCAGCGAATCGGGGAATAAAGAGACCCAGTACTTC.

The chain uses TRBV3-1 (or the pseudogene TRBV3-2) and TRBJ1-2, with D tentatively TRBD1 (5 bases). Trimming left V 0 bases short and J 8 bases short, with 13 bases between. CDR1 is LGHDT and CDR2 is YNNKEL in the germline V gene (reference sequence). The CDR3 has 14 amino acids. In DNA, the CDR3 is TGTGCCAGCAGCCAAGAACCACAGGCTATCGGCTACACCTTC. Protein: CASSQEPQAIGYTF.